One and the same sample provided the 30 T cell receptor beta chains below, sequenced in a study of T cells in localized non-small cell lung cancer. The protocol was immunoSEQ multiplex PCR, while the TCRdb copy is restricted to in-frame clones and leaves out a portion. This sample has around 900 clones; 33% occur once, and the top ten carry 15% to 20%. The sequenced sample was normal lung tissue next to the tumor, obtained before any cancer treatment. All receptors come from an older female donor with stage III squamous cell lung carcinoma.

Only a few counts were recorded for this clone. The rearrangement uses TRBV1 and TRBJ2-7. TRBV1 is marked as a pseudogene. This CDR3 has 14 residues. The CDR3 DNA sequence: TGCGCCAGCAGCCAAGGGAACGGTGCCTACGAGCAGTACTTC. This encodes CASSQGNGAYEQYF.

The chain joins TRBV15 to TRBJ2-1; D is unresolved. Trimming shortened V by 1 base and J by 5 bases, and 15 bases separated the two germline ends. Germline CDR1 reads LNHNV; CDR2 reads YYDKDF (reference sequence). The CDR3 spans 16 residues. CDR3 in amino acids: CATSRVRPQNHNEQFF. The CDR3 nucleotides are TGTGCCACCAGCAGAGTTCGGCCCCAGAACCACAATGAGCAGTTCTTC.

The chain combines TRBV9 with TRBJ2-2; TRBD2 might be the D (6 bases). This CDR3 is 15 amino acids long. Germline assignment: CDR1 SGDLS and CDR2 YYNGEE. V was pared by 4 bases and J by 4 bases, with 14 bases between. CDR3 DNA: TGTGCCAGCAGCCCGGACACCGGGGGCACCGGGGAGCTGTTTTTT. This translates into CASSPDTGGTGELFF. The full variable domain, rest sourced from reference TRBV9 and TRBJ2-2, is DSGVTQTPKHLITATGQRVTLRCSPRSGDLSVYWYQQSLDQGLQFLIQYYNGEERAKGNILERFSAQQFPDLHSELNLSSLELGDSALYFCASSPDTGGTGELFFGEGSRLTVL.

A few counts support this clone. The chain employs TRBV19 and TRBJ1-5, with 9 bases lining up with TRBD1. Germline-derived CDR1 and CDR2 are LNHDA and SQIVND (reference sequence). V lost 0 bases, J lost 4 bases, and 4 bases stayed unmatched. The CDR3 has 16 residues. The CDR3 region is CASSIDGTGPNQPQHF. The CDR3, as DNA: TGTGCCAGTAGTATAGATGGGACAGGGCCAAATCAGCCCCAGCATTTT.

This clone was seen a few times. CDR3 coding DNA: TGTGCCAGCAGCGTAGACCTAGCGGGGGGTGGTCGTGAGCAGTTCTTC. Its protein is CASSVDLAGGGREQFF. V gene TRBV9 combines with J gene TRBJ2-1; 11 bases map to TRBD2. CDR1 is SGDLS, CDR2 YYNGEE, per germline. V lost 0 bases and J lost 9; bases outside the gene matches: 8. The CDR3 covers 16 residues.

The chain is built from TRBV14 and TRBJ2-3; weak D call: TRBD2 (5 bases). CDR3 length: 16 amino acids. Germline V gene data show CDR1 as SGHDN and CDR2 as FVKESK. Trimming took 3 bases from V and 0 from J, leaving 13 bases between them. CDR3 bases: TGTGCCAGCAGCCACCGGGCGGGTCTGAGCACAGATACGCAGTATTTT. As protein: CASSHRAGLSTDTQYF.

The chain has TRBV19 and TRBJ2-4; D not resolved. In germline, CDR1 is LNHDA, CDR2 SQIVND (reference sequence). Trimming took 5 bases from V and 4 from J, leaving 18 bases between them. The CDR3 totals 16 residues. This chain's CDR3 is CASSPQVGGVKNIQYF. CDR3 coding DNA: TGTGCCAGTAGTCCTCAAGTAGGTGGAGTGAAAAACATTCAGTACTTC.

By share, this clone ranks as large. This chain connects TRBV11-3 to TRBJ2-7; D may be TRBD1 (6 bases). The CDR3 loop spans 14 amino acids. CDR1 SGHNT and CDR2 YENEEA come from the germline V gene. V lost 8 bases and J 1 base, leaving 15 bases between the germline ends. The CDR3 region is CASGWGQQSYEQYF. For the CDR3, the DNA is TGTGCCAGCGGCTGGGGGCAGCAATCCTACGAGCAGTACTTC.

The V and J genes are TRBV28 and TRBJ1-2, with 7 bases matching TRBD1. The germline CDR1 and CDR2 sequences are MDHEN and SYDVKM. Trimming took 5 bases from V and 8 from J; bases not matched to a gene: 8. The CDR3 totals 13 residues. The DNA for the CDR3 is TGTGCCAGCAGTCCTGGGACAGCGCGGGGCTACACCTTC. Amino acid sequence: CASSPGTARGYTF.

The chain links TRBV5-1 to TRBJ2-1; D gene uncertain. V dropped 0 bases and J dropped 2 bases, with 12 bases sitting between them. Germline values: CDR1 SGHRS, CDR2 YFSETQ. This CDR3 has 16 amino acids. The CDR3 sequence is CASSLASSSTYNEQFF. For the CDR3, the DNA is TGCGCCAGCAGCTTGGCCAGTAGTTCGACCTACAATGAGCAGTTCTTC.

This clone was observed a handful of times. CDR3 bases: TGTGCCAGCAGACGCGGTGGAGGGGGCGCGACCTATAGCAATCAGCCCCAGCATTTT. Protein sequence: CASRRGGGGATYSNQPQHF. The J gene is TRBJ1-5, the V gene TRBV6-8; 7 positions match TRBD1. J lost 0 bases, V lost 6 bases, and 17 bases had no gene match. The V gene's germline CDR1 is MNHGY and CDR2 SAAAGT. This CDR3 contains 19 residues.

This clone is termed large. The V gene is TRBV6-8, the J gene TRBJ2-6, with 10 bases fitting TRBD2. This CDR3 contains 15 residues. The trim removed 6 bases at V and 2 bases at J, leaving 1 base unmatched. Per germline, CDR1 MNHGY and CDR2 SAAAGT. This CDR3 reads CASRLAGAGANVLTF. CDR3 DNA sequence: TGTGCCAGCAGGCTAGCGGGAGCTGGGGCCAACGTCCTGACTTTC.

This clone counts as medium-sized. The CDR3 is CASSLGTSLTYNEQFF. Here the CDR3 DNA reads TGTGCCAGCAGCTTGGGGACTAGCCTAACCTACAATGAGCAGTTCTTC. V is TRBV11-3 and J is TRBJ2-1, with 9 bases matching TRBD2. V shed 3 bases, J shed 2 bases, and the junction held 5 bases outside the gene matches. CDR3 size: 16 residues. Germline V CDR1 and CDR2: SGHNT, YENEEA.

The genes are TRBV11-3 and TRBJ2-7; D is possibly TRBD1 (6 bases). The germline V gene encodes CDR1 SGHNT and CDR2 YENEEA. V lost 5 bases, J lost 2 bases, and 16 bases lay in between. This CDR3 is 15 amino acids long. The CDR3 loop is CASSPRDTLTYEQYF. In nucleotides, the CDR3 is TGTGCCAGCAGCCCCCGGGACACCTTGACCTACGAGCAGTACTTC.

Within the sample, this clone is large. The CDR3 DNA sequence: TGTGCCAGTATGCAGGGGAACACCGGGGAGCTGTTTTTT. It codes for CASMQGNTGELFF. The rearrangement links TRBV19 to TRBJ2-2; a possible D gene is TRBD1 (5 bases). The CDR3 loop spans 13 amino acids. The V end was cut by 7 bases, the J end by 1 base, with 7 bases between. Germline CDR1 LNHDA, CDR2 SQIVND (reference sequence).

The CDR3: CASRDLNEKLFF. CDR3 in DNA: TGTGCCAGCAGGGACCTCAATGAAAAACTGTTTTTT. V usage is TRBV28 and J usage is TRBJ1-4; D gene ambiguous. Trimming cost V 6 bases and J 5 bases, with 7 bases left between them. The CDR3 consists of 12 residues. CDR1 MDHEN and CDR2 SYDVKM come from the germline V gene.

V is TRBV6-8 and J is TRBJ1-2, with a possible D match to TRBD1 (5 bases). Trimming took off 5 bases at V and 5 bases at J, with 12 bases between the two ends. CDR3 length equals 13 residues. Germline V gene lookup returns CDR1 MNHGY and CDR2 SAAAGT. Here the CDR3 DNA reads TGTGCCAGCAGTGCCTCCAGGGAGTATGGCTACACCTTC. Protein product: CASSASREYGYTF.

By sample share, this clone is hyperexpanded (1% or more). The CDR3 spells CASSISGLAGGRKETQYF. The CDR3 coding sequence is TGTGCCAGTAGTATTTCGGGACTAGCGGGGGGACGAAAAGAGACCCAGTACTTC. J is TRBJ2-5 and V is TRBV19, with 15 positions matching TRBD2. The CDR3 totals 18 residues. Germline loops: CDR1 LNHDA, CDR2 SQIVND (reference sequence). V gave up 3 bases and J gave up 3 bases; unmatched junction bases: 8.

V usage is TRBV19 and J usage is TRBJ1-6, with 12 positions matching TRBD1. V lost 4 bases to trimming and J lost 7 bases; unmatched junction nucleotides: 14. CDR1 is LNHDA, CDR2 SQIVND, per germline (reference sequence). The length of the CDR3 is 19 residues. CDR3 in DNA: TGTGCCAGTAGTAAAATAACATCCGGGACAGGGGGCAAGAATTCACCCCTCCACTTT. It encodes CASSKITSGTGGKNSPLHF.

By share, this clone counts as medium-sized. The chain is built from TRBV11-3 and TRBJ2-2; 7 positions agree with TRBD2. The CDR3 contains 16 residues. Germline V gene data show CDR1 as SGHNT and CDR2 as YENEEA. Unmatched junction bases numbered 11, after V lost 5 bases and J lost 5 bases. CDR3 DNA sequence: TGTGCCAGCAGCCCACCCGGGGGAGGGCGGACCGGGGAGCTGTTTTTT. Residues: CASSPPGGGRTGELFF. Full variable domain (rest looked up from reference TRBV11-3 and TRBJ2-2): EAGVVQSPRYKIIEKKQPVAFWCNPISGHNTLYWYLQNLGQGPELLIRYENEEAVDDSQLPKDRFSAERLKGVDSTLKIQPAELGDSAVYLCASSPPGGGRTGELFFGEGSRLTVL.

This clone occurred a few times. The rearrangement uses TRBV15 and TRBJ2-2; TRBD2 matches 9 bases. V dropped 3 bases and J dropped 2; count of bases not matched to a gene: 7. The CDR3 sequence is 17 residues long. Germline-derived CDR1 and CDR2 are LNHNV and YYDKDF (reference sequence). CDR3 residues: CATSSDRLAVNTGELFF. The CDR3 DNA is TGTGCCACCAGCAGTGACCGACTAGCGGTAAACACCGGGGAGCTGTTTTTT.

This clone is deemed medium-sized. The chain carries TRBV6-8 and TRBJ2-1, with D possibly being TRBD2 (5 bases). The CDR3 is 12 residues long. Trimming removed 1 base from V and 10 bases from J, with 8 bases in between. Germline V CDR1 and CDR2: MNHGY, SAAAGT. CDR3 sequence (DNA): TGTGCCAGCAGTTACTATTTAGCGGAGCAGTTCTTC. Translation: CASSYYLAEQFF.

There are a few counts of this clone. The CDR3 nucleotides read TGCAGCGTTGGGCAGGGGGAAGGCTACGAGCAGTACTTC. This encodes CSVGQGEGYEQYF. V and J are TRBV29-1 and TRBJ2-7; 7 bases are shared with TRBD1. Trimming at V came to 4 bases and at J to 3 bases, leaving 6 bases not matched to a gene. Germline lookup yields CDR1 SQVTM and CDR2 ANQGSEA. The CDR3 is made up of 13 amino acids.

CDR3 sequence (DNA): TGTGCCAGTAGTCAGCACGGGGGTGAACTCTCTGAAGCTTTCTTT. Encoded protein: CASSQHGGELSEAFF. This rearrangement joins TRBV19 to TRBJ1-1, with D tentatively TRBD1 (5 bases). Deletions cut 5 bases from V and 6 bases from J, with 19 bases between. The CDR3 loop spans 15 amino acids. Per the germline V gene, CDR1 is LNHDA and CDR2 is SQIVND (reference sequence).

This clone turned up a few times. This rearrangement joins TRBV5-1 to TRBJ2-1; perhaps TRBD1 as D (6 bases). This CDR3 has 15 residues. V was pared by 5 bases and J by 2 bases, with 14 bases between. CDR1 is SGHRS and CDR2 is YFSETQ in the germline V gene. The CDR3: CASRTDSAPYNEQFF. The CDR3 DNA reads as TGCGCCAGCAGAACGGACAGTGCTCCCTACAATGAGCAGTTCTTC.

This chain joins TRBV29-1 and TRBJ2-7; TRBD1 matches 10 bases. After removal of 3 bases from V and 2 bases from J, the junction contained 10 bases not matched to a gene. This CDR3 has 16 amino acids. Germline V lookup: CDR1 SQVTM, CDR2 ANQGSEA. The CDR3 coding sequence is TGCAGCGTTGAGGGGGATTCCGGGACAGGGGCCTACGAGCAGTACTTC. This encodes CSVEGDSGTGAYEQYF.

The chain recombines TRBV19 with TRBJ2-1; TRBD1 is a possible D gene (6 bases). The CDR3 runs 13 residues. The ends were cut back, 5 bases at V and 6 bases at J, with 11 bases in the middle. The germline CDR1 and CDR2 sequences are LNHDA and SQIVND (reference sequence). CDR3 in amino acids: CASSVVRGNEQFF. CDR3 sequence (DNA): TGTGCCAGTAGTGTAGTCAGGGGCAATGAGCAGTTCTTC.

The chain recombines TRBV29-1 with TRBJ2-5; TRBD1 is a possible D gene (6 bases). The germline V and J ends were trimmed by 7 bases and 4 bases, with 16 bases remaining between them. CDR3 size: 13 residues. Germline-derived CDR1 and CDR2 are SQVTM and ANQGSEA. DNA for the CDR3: TGCAGCGCTGCCGAGGGGGTGGGAGAGACCCAGTACTTC. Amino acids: CSAAEGVGETQYF.

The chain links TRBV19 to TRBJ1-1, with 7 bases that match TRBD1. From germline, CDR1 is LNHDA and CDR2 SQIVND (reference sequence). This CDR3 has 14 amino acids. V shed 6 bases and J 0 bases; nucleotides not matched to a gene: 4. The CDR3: CASSLGTVNTEAFF. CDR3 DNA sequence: TGTGCCAGTAGCCTCGGGACAGTGAACACTGAAGCTTTCTTT.

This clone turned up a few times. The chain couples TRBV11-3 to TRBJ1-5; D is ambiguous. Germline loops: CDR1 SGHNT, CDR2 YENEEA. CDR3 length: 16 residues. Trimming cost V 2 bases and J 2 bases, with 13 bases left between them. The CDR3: CASSLLGPHGNQPQHF. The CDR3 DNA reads TGTGCCAGCAGCTTACTTGGACCCCATGGCAATCAGCCCCAGCATTTT. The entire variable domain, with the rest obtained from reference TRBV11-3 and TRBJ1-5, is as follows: EAGVVQSPRYKIIEKKQPVAFWCNPISGHNTLYWYLQNLGQGPELLIRYENEEAVDDSQLPKDRFSAERLKGVDSTLKIQPAELGDSAVYLCASSLLGPHGNQPQHFGDGTRLSIL.